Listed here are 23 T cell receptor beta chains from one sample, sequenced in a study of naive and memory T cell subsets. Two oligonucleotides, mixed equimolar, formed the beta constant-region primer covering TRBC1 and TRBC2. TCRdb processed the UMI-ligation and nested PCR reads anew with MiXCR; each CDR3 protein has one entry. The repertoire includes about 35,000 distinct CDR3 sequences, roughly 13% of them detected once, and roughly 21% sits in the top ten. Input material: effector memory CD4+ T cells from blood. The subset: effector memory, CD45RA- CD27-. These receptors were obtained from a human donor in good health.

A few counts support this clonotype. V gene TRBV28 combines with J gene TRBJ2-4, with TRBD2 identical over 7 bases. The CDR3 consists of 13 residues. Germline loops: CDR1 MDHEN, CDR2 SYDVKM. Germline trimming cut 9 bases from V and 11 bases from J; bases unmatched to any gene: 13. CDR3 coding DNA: TGTGCCAGTTTAGCAGAGCAGGGAGGGTTTCAGTACTTC. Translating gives CASLAEQGGFQYF.

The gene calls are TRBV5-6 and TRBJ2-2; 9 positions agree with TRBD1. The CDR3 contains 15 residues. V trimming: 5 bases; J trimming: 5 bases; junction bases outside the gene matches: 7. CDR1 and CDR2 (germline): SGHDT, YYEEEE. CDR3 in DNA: TGTGCCAGCAGTCCGGGACAGGGAAGAACCGGGGAGCTGTTTTTT. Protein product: CASSPGQGRTGELFF.

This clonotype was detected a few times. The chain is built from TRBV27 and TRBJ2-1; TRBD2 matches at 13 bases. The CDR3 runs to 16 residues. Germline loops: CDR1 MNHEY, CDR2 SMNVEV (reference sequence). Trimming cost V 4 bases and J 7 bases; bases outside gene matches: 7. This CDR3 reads CASSYRTSGRGNEQFF. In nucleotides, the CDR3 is TGTGCCAGCAGTTACCGGACTAGCGGGAGAGGAAATGAGCAGTTCTTC.

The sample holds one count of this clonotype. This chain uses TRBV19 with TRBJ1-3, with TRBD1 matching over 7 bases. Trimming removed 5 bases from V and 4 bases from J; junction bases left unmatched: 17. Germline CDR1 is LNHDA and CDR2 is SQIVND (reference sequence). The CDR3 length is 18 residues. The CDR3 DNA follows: TGTGCCAGTAGTGTCGGCAGGGCAGGGGGACGCGACGGAAACACCATATATTTT. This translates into CASSVGRAGGRDGNTIYF.

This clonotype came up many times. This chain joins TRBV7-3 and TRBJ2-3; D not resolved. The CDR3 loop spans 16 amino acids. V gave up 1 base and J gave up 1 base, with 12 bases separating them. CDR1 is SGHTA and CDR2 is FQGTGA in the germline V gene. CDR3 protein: CASSLNTWVGTDTQYF. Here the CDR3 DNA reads TGTGCCAGCAGCTTAAATACGTGGGTCGGCACAGATACGCAGTATTTT.

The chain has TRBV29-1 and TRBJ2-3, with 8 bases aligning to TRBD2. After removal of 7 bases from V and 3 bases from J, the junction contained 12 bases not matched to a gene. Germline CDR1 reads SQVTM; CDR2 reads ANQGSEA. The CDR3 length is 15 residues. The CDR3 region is CSAPGGAAGTDTQYF. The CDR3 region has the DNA TGCAGCGCTCCGGGGGGGGCAGCGGGGACAGATACGCAGTATTTT.

The CDR3 spells CASSVRDSGEQYF. CDR3 sequence (DNA): TGTGCCAGCAGCGTCCGGGACTCCGGAGAGCAGTACTTC. The chain employs TRBV9 and TRBJ2-7; D is possibly TRBD2 (6 bases). Trimming cost V 2 bases and J 7 bases, with 13 bases left between them. Germline V gene lookup returns CDR1 SGDLS and CDR2 YYNGEE. The CDR3 is 13 amino acids.

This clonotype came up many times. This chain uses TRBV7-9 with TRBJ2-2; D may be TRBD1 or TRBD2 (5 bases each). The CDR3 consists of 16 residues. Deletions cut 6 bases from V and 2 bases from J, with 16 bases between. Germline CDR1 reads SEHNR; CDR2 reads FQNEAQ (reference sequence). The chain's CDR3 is CASRVGWDGNTGELFF. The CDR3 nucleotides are TGTGCCAGCAGGGTTGGATGGGACGGAAACACCGGGGAGCTGTTTTTT. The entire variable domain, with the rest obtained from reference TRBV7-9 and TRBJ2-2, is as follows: DTGVSQNPRHKITKRGQNVTFRCDPISEHNRLYWYRQTLGQGPEFLTYFQNEAQLEKSRLLSDRFSAERPKGSFSTLEIQRTEQGDSAMYLCASRVGWDGNTGELFFGEGSRLTVL.

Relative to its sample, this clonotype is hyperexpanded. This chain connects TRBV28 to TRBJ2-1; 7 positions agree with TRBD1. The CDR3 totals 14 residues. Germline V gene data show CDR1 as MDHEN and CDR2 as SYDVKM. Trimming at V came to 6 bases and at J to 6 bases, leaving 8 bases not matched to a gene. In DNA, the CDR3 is TGTGCCAGCAGCCCGACAGGGACCCTCAATGAGCAGTTCTTC. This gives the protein CASSPTGTLNEQFF.

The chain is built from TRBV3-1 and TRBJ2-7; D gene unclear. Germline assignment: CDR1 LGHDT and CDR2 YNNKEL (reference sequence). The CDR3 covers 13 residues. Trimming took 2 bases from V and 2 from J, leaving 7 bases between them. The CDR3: CASSQPPTYEQYF. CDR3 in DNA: TGTGCCAGCAGCCAACCTCCCACCTACGAGCAGTACTTC.

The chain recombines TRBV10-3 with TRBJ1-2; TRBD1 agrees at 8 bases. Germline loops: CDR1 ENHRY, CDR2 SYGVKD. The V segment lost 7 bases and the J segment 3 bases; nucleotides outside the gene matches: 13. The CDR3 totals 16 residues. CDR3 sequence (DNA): TGTGCCATCACCCAGAAGATCCAGGGGGCGGACTATGGCTACACCTTC. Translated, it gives CAITQKIQGADYGYTF.

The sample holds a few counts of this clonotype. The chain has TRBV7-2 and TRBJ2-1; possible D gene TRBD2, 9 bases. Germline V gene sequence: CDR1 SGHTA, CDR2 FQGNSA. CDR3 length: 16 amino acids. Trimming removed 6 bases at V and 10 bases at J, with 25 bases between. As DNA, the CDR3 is TGTGCCAGCAGTTCAGGGGGCGGGAGGGCCGGGGGAGAGCAGTTCTTC. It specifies CASSSGGGRAGGEQFF.

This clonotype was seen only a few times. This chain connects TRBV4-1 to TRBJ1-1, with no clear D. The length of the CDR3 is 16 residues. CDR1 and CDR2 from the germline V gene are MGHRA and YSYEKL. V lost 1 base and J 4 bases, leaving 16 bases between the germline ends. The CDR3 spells CASSQVNLVYTTEAFF. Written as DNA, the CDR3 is TGCGCCAGCAGCCAAGTGAACCTCGTATATACCACTGAAGCTTTCTTT.

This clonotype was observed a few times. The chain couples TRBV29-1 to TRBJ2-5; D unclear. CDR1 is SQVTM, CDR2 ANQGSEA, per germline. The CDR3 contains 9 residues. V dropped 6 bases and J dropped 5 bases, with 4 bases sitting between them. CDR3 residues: CSVEETQYF. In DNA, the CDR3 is TGCAGCGTGGAGGAGACCCAGTACTTC.

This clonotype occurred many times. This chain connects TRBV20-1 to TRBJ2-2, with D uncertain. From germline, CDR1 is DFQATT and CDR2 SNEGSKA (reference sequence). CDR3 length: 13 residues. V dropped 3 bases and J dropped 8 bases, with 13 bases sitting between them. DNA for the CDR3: TGCAGTGCTAGTCATGGGGTCAATGGGGAGCTGTTTTTT. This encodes CSASHGVNGELFF.

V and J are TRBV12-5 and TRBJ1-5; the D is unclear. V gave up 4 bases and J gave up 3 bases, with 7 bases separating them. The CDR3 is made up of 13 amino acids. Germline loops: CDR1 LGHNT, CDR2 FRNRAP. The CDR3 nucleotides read TGTGCTAGTGGTTGTAGTTACAATCAGCCCCAGCATTTT. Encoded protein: CASGCSYNQPQHF.

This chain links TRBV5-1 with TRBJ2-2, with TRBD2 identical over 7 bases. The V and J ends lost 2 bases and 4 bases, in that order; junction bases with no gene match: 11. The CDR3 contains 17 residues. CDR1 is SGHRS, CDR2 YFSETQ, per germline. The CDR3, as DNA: TGCGCCAGCAGCTTTAATTTCCCGGGAGGAATCACCGGGGAGCTGTTTTTT. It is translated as CASSFNFPGGITGELFF.

CDR3 sequence (DNA): TGTGCCAGCAGTCTCAGGGGCAGTGTGGAAGAGCAGTACTTC. Its protein product is CASSLRGSVEEQYF. The chain uses TRBV2 and TRBJ2-7, with D possibly TRBD1 on 6 matching bases. The CDR3 totals 14 residues. CDR1 and CDR2 from the germline V gene are SNHLY and FYNNEI. V lost 5 bases and J lost 7, with 18 bases in between.

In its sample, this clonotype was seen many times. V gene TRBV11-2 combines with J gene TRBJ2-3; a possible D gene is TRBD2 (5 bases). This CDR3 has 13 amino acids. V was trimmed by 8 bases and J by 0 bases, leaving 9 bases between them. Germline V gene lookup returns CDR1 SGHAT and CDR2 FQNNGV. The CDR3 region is CASERSSTDTQYF. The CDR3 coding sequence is TGTGCCAGCGAGCGGTCTAGCACAGATACGCAGTATTTT.

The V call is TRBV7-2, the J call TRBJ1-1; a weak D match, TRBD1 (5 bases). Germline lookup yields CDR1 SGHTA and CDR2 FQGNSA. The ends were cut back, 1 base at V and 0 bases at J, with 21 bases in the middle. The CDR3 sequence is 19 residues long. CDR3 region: CASSLDSLGRGYMNTEAFF. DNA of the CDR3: TGTGCCAGCAGCTTAGATTCGCTTGGGAGGGGATATATGAACACTGAAGCTTTCTTT.

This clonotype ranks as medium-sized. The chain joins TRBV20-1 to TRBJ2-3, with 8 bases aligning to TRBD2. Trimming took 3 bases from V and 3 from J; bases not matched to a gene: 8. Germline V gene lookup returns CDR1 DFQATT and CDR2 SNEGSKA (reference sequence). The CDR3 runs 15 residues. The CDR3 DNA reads TGCAGTGCTAGGGGCGGGACTAGTGGGACAGATACGCAGTATTTT. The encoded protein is CSARGGTSGTDTQYF.

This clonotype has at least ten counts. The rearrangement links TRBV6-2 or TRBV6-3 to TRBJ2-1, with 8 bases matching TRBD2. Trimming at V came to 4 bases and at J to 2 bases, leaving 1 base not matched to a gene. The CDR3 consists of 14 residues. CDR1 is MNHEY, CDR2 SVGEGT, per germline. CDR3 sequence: CASSSLAAYNEQFF. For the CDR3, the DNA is TGTGCCAGCAGTTCACTAGCGGCCTACAATGAGCAGTTCTTC.

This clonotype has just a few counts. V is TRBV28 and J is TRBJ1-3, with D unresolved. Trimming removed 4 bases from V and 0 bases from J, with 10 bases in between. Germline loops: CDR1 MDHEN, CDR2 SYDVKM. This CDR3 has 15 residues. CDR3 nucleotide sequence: TGTGCCAGCAGTTCGCCCGGATCCTCTGGAAACACCATATATTTT. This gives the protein CASSSPGSSGNTIYF.